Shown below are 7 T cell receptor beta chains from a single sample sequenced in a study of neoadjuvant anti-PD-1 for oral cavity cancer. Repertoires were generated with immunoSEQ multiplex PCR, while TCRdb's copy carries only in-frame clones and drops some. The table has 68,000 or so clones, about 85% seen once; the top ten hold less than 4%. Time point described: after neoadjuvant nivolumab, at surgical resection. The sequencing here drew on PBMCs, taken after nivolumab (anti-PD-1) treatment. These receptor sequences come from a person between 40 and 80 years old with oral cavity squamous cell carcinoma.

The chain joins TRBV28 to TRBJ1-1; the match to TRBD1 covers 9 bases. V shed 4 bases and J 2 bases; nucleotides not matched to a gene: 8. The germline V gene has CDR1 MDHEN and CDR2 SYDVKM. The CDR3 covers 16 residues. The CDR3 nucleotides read TGTGCCAGCAGTTCCTCTCCGGGACAGGGAAACACTGAAGCTTTCTTT. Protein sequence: CASSSSPGQGNTEAFF.

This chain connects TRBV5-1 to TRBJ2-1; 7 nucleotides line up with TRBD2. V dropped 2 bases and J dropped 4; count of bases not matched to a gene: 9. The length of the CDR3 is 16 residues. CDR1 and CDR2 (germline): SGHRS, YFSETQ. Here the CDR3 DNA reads TGCGCCAGCAGCTTTAAACAACTAGCGTTATACAATGAGCAGTTCTTC. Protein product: CASSFKQLALYNEQFF.

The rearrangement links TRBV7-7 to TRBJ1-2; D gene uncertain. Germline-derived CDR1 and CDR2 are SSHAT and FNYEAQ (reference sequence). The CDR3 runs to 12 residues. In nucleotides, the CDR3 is TGTGCTAGCTACCAGCGGGTATATGGCTACACCTTC. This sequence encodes CASYQRVYGYTF.

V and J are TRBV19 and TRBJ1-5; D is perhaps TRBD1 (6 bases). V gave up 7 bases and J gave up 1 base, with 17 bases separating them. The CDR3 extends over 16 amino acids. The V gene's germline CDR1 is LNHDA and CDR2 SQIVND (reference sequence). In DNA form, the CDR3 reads TGTGCCAGTACCCTTACGGACAGCTTGAGCAATCAGCCCCAGCATTTT. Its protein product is CASTLTDSLSNQPQHF.

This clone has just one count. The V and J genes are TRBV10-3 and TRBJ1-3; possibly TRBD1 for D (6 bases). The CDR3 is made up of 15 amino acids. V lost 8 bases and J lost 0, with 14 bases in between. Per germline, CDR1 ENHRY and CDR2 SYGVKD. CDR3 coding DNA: TGTGCCATCGGGACACACGGCGTCTCTGGAAACACCATATATTTT. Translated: CAIGTHGVSGNTIYF.

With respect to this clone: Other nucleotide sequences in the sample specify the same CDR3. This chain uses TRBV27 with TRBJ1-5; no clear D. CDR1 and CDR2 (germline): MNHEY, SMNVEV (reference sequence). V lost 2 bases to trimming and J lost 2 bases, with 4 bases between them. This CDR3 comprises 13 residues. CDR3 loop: CASSLGRNQPQHF. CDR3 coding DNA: TGTGCCAGCAGTTTAGGGCGCAATCAGCCCCAGCATTTT.

The CDR3: CASSLQSSPNQETQYF. Written as DNA, the CDR3 is TGTGCCAGCAGCTTGCAGAGCTCACCGAACCAAGAGACCCAGTACTTC. The chain recombines TRBV5-4 with TRBJ2-5, with D unclear. Germline values: CDR1 SGHNT, CDR2 YYREEE (reference sequence). This CDR3 comprises 16 residues. Trimming took off 1 base at V and 0 bases at J, with 13 bases between the two ends.